This TCR beta chain originates from a study of blood T cells in healthy people across ages. For the second PCR, which ran for roughly 6 to 12 cycles, a sample-barcoded 5' primer and a J-beta primer mix were used. TCRdb redid the calling of the 5' RACE reads with MiXCR, one entry per CDR3 protein. The data contain 1.8 million or so distinct CDR3 sequences, around 40% of them singletons. The sample holds a few counts of this clonotype. This CDR3 has 13 amino acids. V was cut by 4 bases and J by 4 bases, with 11 bases left in between. Germline V gene data show CDR1 as MNHEY and CDR2 as SVGAGI. Sequencing was performed on blood. The chain links TRBV6-5 to TRBJ2-7; no clear D. The receptor's source is a human donor in good health. The CDR3 sequence is CASSFYPGYEQYF. CDR3 coding DNA: TGTGCCAGCAGTTTCTATCCCGGGTACGAGCAGTACTTC.